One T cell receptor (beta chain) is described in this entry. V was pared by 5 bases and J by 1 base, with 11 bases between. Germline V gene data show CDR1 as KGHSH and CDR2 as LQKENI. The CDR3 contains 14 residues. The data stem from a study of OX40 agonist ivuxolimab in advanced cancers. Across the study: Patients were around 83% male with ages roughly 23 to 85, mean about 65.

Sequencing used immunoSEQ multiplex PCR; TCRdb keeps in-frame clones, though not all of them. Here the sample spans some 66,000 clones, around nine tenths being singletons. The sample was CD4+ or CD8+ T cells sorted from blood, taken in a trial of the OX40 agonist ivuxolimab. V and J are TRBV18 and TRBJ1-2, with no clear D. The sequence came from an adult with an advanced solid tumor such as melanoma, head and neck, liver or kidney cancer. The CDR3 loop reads CASSTDRYNYGYTF. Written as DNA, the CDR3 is TGTGCCAGCTCAACGGACCGGTATAACTATGGCTACACCTTC.